This T cell receptor beta chain emerged from a study of T cells in Graves' hyperthyroidism and ophthalmopathy. Many counts were recorded for this clonotype. Its antigen is unknown. The CDR3 totals 14 residues. The V gene end was trimmed by 6 bases and the J gene end by 5 bases; junction bases not matched to a gene: 6. Study conclusions and caveats: Separation of ophthalmopathy from stable hyperthyroidism was achieved by a 13 V-J model.

Participants, patients aged 18 to 65, had newly diagnosed hyperthyroidism with a duration under 2 months. Orbital computed tomography and thyroid ultrasound, together with serum TRAb and thyroxine and clinical symptoms, were used for diagnoses. Authors of the study amplified TCR beta CDR3 regions from RNA transcripts. HTBI primers were the set used in a first-round RT-PCR of the TCR CDR3. Each CDR3 protein is one row after TCRdb ran MiXCR on the multiplex PCR reads. The top ten hold roughly 10% of the sample, which has about 98,000 distinct CDR3 sequences, around 42% seen once. This receptor was identified in a woman in her 30s with Graves' hyperthyroidism. This chain uses TRBV12-3 or TRBV12-4 with TRBJ2-7, with TRBD2 matching 11 bases. Sequencing was performed on peripheral blood or thyroid tissue (not recorded which). In DNA, the CDR3 is TGTGCCAGCAGAAGTAGCGGGAGGGCCAACGAGCAGTACTTC. As protein: CASRSSGRANEQYF.